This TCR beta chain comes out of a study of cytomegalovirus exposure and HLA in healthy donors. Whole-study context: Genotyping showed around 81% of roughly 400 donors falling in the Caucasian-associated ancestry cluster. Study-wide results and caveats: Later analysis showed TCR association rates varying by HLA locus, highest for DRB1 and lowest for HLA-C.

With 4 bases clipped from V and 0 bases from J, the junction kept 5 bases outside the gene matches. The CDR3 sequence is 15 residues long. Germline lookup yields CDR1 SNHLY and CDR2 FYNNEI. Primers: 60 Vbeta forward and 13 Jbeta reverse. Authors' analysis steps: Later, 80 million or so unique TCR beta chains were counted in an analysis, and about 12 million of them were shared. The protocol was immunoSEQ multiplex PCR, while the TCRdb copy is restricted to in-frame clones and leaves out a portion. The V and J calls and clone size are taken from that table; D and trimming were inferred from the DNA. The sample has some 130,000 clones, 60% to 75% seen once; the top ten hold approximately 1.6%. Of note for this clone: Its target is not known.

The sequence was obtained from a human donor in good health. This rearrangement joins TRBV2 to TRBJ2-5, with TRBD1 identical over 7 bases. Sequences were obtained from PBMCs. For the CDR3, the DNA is TGTGCCAGCAGTGGGGAACAGGGGAACCAAGAGACCCAGTACTTC. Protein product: CASSGEQGNQETQYF.